This TCR beta chain was identified in a study of shared clonotypes between healthy human individuals. Cells designated naive CD8 were CD45RO-negative and were positively selected for CCR7, with terminally differentiated effector memory CD45RA+ cells excluded. Method: immunoSEQ multiplex PCR; TCRdb's copy keeps in-frame clones and lacks some. This sample carries hundreds of thousands of clones, about 95% of them seen once, and the ten largest clones take 0.11%. The CDR3 spans 13 residues. Trimming pared 2 bases from V and 5 bases from J, leaving 7 bases between. The germline CDR1 and CDR2 sequences are SGHDN and FVKESK.

Sequenced material: naive CD8+ T cells sorted from blood. The receptor comes from a woman in her thirties in good health. The chain links TRBV14 to TRBJ1-5; no firm D call. CDR3 DNA: TGTGCCAGCAGCCAATTCTCCCATCAGCCCCAGCATTTT. Residues: CASSQFSHQPQHF.